These 2 T cell receptor beta chains were all obtained from the same sample, sequenced in a study of blood T cell repertoires in COVID-19. Libraries were prepared by immunoSEQ multiplex PCR; TCRdb keeps only in-frame clonotypes and omits some of them. The sample carries around 200,000 clones, around 80% recorded once. The specimen sequenced was peripheral blood. The receptors were sampled from a woman aged 45-60 years with acute or convalescent COVID-19.

Written as DNA, the CDR3 is TGTGCCAGCAGTGAAGCGCCTAGCGTCATGGAGACCCAGTACTTC. Its translation is CASSEAPSVMETQYF. The V and J genes are TRBV6-1 and TRBJ2-5, with D maybe TRBD2 (6 bases). Trimming removed 0 bases at V and 5 bases at J, with 13 bases between. The CDR3 length is 15 residues. Germline V gene sequence: CDR1 MNHNS, CDR2 SASEGT.

V is TRBV25-1 and J is TRBJ2-1; 8 bases line up with TRBD1. Germline-derived CDR1 and CDR2 are MGHDK and SYGVNS. Trimming removed 8 bases from V and 7 bases from J; junction bases left unmatched: 10. The CDR3 is 14 amino acids. CDR3 sequence: CASWTGWGENEQFF. For the CDR3, the DNA is TGTGCCAGCTGGACAGGGTGGGGAGAAAATGAGCAGTTCTTC.